The 27 T cell receptor beta chains presented below share a single source sample, sequenced in a study of regulatory T cells in long-lasting Graves disease (dated by TCRdb to the early 2020s). According to the study, the label for this sample's time point signals: newly diagnosed GD, antithyroid drugs for less than 3 months. For both TCR sequencing and RNA sequencing, RNA was extracted from PBMCs using TRIzol. Library preparation used multiplex PCR. Sequencing was performed on an Illumina HiSeq 4000. TCR beta libraries were built with iRepertoire HTBI primers and Arm-PCR amplification of CDR3 regions. In-frame beta chains were kept once TCRdb had trimmed the public reads at Q25 with fastp and called clones with MiXCR. Entries are consolidated by CDR3 protein sequence, retaining the most common genes and DNA. This sample comprises about 360,000 distinct CDR3 sequences, around 16% of them detected only once. Together, the top ten hold around 20% of the sample.

The same sample was also used in a study of T cells in Graves' hyperthyroidism and ophthalmopathy.

Material: peripheral blood mononuclear cells (PBMCs), obtained at new diagnosis, from a patient treated with antithyroid drugs. All receptors derive from a woman aged 18-29 years with Graves disease. Donor details come from another sample of the same person, matched by shared clones.

This clonotype was seen many times. The CDR3 loop is CASSLTGRSVNEQFF. In nucleotides, the CDR3 is TGTGCCAGCAGTTTAACCGGGAGGTCCGTCAATGAGCAGTTCTTC. The gene calls are TRBV28 and TRBJ2-1; 7 bases agree with TRBD2. The CDR3 is made up of 15 amino acids. V shed 2 bases and J 6 bases; nucleotides not matched to a gene: 7. The germline V gene encodes CDR1 MDHEN and CDR2 SYDVKM.

This clonotype was observed many times. The gene calls are TRBV5-1 and TRBJ2-7; TRBD2 is a possible D gene (7 bases). The CDR3 is 14 amino acids. Germline V gene lookup returns CDR1 SGHRS and CDR2 YFSETQ. Trimming removed 3 bases at V and 7 bases at J, with 17 bases between. The CDR3 loop reads CASSSSGGSLEQYF. The DNA for the CDR3 is TGCGCCAGCAGCTCGTCGGGGGGCAGCTTGGAGCAGTACTTC.

Many counts were recorded for this clonotype. The gene calls are TRBV2 and TRBJ1-6, with a weak D call TRBD1 (5 bases). The CDR3 has 17 amino acids. Germline loops: CDR1 SNHLY, CDR2 FYNNEI. Trimming left V 2 bases short and J 8 bases short, with 19 bases between. CDR3 amino acids: CASSERGAHLEDSPLHF. For the CDR3, the DNA is TGTGCCAGCAGTGAAAGAGGGGCCCATCTCGAGGATTCACCCCTCCACTTT.

This clonotype was seen at least ten times. The chain is built from TRBV7-6 and TRBJ2-4; 8 nucleotides line up with TRBD2. Trimming at V came to 6 bases and at J to 6 bases, leaving 10 bases not matched to a gene. This CDR3 has 15 residues. The germline V gene has CDR1 SGHVS and CDR2 FNYEAQ. The CDR3 coding sequence is TGTGCCAGCAGTAGCGGGGCCTTTGGGGGAAACATTCAGTACTTC. Amino acids: CASSSGAFGGNIQYF.

Note on this clonotype: Being one base from a much bigger clone, this may be a read error. The chain links TRBV30 to TRBJ1-5, with a possible D match to TRBD1 (5 bases). This CDR3 comprises 14 residues. Per the germline V gene, CDR1 is GTSNPN and CDR2 is SVGIG (reference sequence). Here the CDR3 DNA reads TGTGCCTGGAATAGGGGTACTAGCAATCAGCCCCGGCATTTT. It codes for CAWNRGTSNQPRHF.

The genes are TRBV15 and TRBJ2-3; D call uncertain. Germline-derived CDR1 and CDR2 are LNHNV and YYDKDF (reference sequence). The CDR3 runs to 14 residues. V was clipped by 4 bases and J by 2 bases, with 10 bases between them. CDR3: CATSNGRNTDTQYF. In DNA, the CDR3 is TGTGCCACCAGCAACGGCAGAAACACAGATACGCAGTATTTT.

The table lists this clonotype with many counts. This chain uses TRBV2 with TRBJ2-7; D may be TRBD1 or TRBD2 (6 bases each). The germline V gene encodes CDR1 SNHLY and CDR2 FYNNEI. The germline V and J ends were trimmed by 1 base and 2 bases, with 12 bases remaining between them. This CDR3 region has 15 residues. The chain's CDR3 is CASSEEGGTTYEQYF. Here the CDR3 DNA reads TGTGCCAGCAGTGAAGAGGGCGGGACAACCTACGAGCAGTACTTC. Combining the CDR3 with reference TRBV2 and TRBJ2-7 gives the whole variable domain EPEVTQTPSHQVTQMGQEVILRCVPISNHLYFYWYRQILGQKVEFLVSFYNNEISEKSEIFDDQFSVERPDGSNFTLKIRSTKLEDSAMYFCASSEEGGTTYEQYFGPGTRLTVT.

This clonotype was counted ten times or more. The rearrangement joins TRBV6-2 or TRBV6-3 to TRBJ1-5; possibly TRBD1 for D (5 bases). Trimming cost V 5 bases and J 0 bases, with 17 bases left between them. Per germline, CDR1 MNHEY and CDR2 SVGEGT. The CDR3 extends over 17 amino acids. Here the CDR3 DNA reads TGTGCCAGCAGTGGGGGGACCTTCTCGGGTAGCAATCAGCCCCAGCATTTT. Translation: CASSGGTFSGSNQPQHF.

There are a few counts of this clonotype. The chain employs TRBV29-1 and TRBJ2-7, with D possibly matching TRBD2 (5 bases). Germline CDR1 is SQVTM and CDR2 is ANQGSEA. Trimming left V 6 bases short and J 1 base short, with 10 bases between. The CDR3 consists of 12 residues. CDR3 residues: CSVSVASYEQYF. The CDR3 coding sequence is TGCAGCGTCTCGGTAGCGTCCTACGAGCAGTACTTC.

This clonotype occurred many times. This chain joins TRBV3-1 and TRBJ2-5; 13 nucleotides line up with TRBD2. The length of the CDR3 is 16 residues. Germline V gene data show CDR1 as LGHDT and CDR2 as YNNKEL (reference sequence). V was clipped by 4 bases and J by 2 bases; unmatched bases: 4. This chain's CDR3 is CASSPTSGGPQETQYF. CDR3 DNA sequence: TGTGCCAGCAGCCCGACTAGCGGGGGGCCACAAGAGACCCAGTACTTC.

Ten or more counts support this clonotype. The chain recombines TRBV5-1 with TRBJ1-2, with D perhaps matching TRBD1 (5 bases). This CDR3 contains 13 residues. V dropped 6 bases and J dropped 4 bases, with 13 bases sitting between them. Germline V gene sequence: CDR1 SGHRS, CDR2 YFSETQ. The DNA of the CDR3 is TGCGCCAGCACAGCGGGGGGTGGCTATGGCTACACCTTC. Amino acid sequence: CASTAGGGYGYTF.

This clonotype appeared many times. This chain joins TRBV20-1 and TRBJ1-1, with unresolved D. Germline V CDR1 and CDR2: DFQATT, SNEGSKA (reference sequence). The length of the CDR3 is 14 residues. The germline V and J ends were trimmed by 2 bases and 3 bases, with 13 bases remaining between them. CDR3 sequence (DNA): TGCAGTGCTAGACGGGGTAGGAGAGACACTGAAGCTTTCTTT. Residues: CSARRGRRDTEAFF.

This clonotype was recorded at least ten times. The V and J genes are TRBV2 and TRBJ2-7, with D uncertain. Trimming stripped 1 base from V and 3 bases from J, with 13 bases between. CDR1 and CDR2 from the germline V gene are SNHLY and FYNNEI. The CDR3 is 15 residues long. The DNA of the CDR3 is TGTGCCAGCAGTGAAGGTCGCACAACCAACTACGAGCAGTACTTC. Translation: CASSEGRTTNYEQYF.

This clonotype came up many times. The chain is built from TRBV20-1 and TRBJ2-3; D is unresolved. The V gene lost 1 base and the J gene lost 1 base, with 6 bases spanning the gap. The CDR3 spans 13 residues. Per germline, CDR1 DFQATT and CDR2 SNEGSKA (reference sequence). The CDR3 coding sequence is TGCAGTGCTAGAGGTCCAGGCACAGATACGCAGTATTTT. This encodes CSARGPGTDTQYF.

The chain is built from TRBV5-1 and TRBJ2-1, with D perhaps TRBD2 (6 bases). This CDR3 is 15 amino acids long. The germline CDR1 and CDR2 sequences are SGHRS and YFSETQ. V dropped 0 bases and J dropped 6 bases, with 13 bases sitting between them. DNA of the CDR3: TGCGCCAGCAGCTTGGAACCGAACGGGGGCAATGAGCAGTTCTTC. Translating gives CASSLEPNGGNEQFF. The full variable domain, with the rest looked up from reference TRBV5-1 and TRBJ2-1, is KAGVTQTPRYLIKTRGQQVTLSCSPISGHRSVSWYQQTPGQGLQFLFEYFSETQRNKGNFPGRFSGRQFSNSRSEMNVSTLELGDSALYLCASSLEPNGGNEQFFGPGTRLTVL.

This clonotype was recorded at least ten times. The chain has TRBV6-1 and TRBJ2-2; D gene uncertain. The germline V and J ends were trimmed by 6 bases and 1 base, with 3 bases remaining between them. The CDR3 length is 12 residues. The germline CDR1 and CDR2 sequences are MNHNS and SASEGT. The CDR3 DNA follows: TGTGCCAGCAGGGAGAACACCGGGGAGCTGTTTTTT. Amino acid sequence: CASRENTGELFF.

Many counts were recorded for this clonotype. The V call is TRBV5-6, the J call TRBJ1-1; a weak D match, TRBD1 (5 bases). The CDR3 extends over 15 amino acids. V lost 2 bases to trimming and J lost 0 bases, with 11 bases between them. The germline V gene has CDR1 SGHDT and CDR2 YYEEEE. The chain's CDR3 is CASSFQGSMNTEAFF. CDR3 DNA: TGTGCCAGCAGCTTCCAGGGCAGCATGAACACTGAAGCTTTCTTT.

There are many counts of this clonotype. The chain recombines TRBV5-1 with TRBJ1-2; 7 bases match TRBD1. The CDR3 sequence is 14 residues long. The ends lost 4 bases at V and 4 bases at J; junction bases unmatched: 7. Germline loops: CDR1 SGHRS, CDR2 YFSETQ. The CDR3 protein is CASSPGQTVYGYTF. CDR3 coding DNA: TGCGCCAGCAGCCCGGGACAGACAGTCTATGGCTACACCTTC.

The CDR3 spells CATMGTPTGELFF. The DNA of the CDR3 is TGTGCCACCATGGGGACTCCCACCGGGGAGCTGTTTTTT. The chain couples TRBV24-1 to TRBJ2-2; possible D gene TRBD2, 6 bases. The germline V gene encodes CDR1 KGHDR and CDR2 SFDVKD. The CDR3 runs to 13 residues. The V end lost 8 bases, the J end lost 4 bases, and 10 bases lay between the germline ends.

This clonotype has more than one count but fewer than ten. The chain carries TRBV25-1 and TRBJ2-7; 9 bases match TRBD2. Looked up from germline, CDR1 is MGHDK and CDR2 is SYGVNS. V lost 2 bases, J lost 4 bases, and 6 bases stayed unmatched. This CDR3 region has 15 residues. The CDR3 DNA follows: TGTGCCAGCAGTGAAGCGGGAGGGCCGATATACGAGCAGTACTTC. This translates into CASSEAGGPIYEQYF.

This clonotype was recorded many times. This chain joins TRBV28 and TRBJ2-7; D may be TRBD1 or TRBD2 (7 bases each). The ends were cut back, 8 bases at V and 2 bases at J, with 22 bases in the middle. CDR1 is MDHEN, CDR2 SYDVKM, per germline. This CDR3 comprises 16 residues. CDR3 sequence: CASHRGATGLPYEQYF. The CDR3 DNA follows: TGTGCCAGCCATCGGGGGGCGACAGGGCTGCCCTACGAGCAGTACTTC.

This chain uses TRBV24-1 with TRBJ1-3, with D unresolved. The CDR3 is 14 amino acids. The V end was cut by 1 base, the J end by 0 bases, with 3 bases between. From germline, CDR1 is KGHDR and CDR2 SFDVKD. As DNA, the CDR3 is TGTGCCACCAGTGATTTTCGCTCTGGAAACACCATATATTTT. It codes for CATSDFRSGNTIYF.

This clonotype was seen repeatedly, ten times or more. The gene calls are TRBV2 and TRBJ2-6, with 9 bases fitting TRBD2. Trimming at V came to 3 bases and at J to 2 bases, leaving 5 bases not matched to a gene. Germline V gene sequence: CDR1 SNHLY, CDR2 FYNNEI. CDR3 length: 17 residues. The CDR3 DNA reads as TGTGCCAGCAGTGACGGGGTAGCGGGAGCTGGGGCCAACGTCCTGACTTTC. Amino acids: CASSDGVAGAGANVLTF.

Many counts were recorded for this clonotype. The V call is TRBV27, the J call TRBJ1-2; 12 nucleotides agree with TRBD1. V lost 5 bases and J lost 7; bases outside the gene matches: 8. Germline lookup yields CDR1 MNHEY and CDR2 SMNVEV (reference sequence). This CDR3 has 15 amino acids. CDR3 in amino acids: CASSQGTGGIGGYTF. The CDR3 DNA is TGTGCCAGCAGTCAGGGGACAGGGGGCATTGGTGGCTACACCTTC.

The chain combines TRBV4-1 with TRBJ2-3; either TRBD1 or TRBD2 may supply D (5 bases each). The germline V gene has CDR1 MGHRA and CDR2 YSYEKL. V was trimmed by 0 bases and J by 2 bases, leaving 9 bases between them. CDR3 length: 15 amino acids. This CDR3 reads CASSQERGDTDTQYF. CDR3 DNA sequence: TGCGCCAGCAGCCAAGAGAGGGGAGACACAGATACGCAGTATTTT.

This clonotype occurred many times. This chain joins TRBV4-1 and TRBJ1-4; TRBD1 is a possible D gene (5 bases). V was cut by 2 bases and J by 0 bases, with 10 bases left in between. The CDR3 has 16 residues. Germline assignment: CDR1 MGHRA and CDR2 YSYEKL. This CDR3 reads CASSQQGSATNEKLFF. Here the CDR3 DNA reads TGCGCCAGCAGCCAACAGGGAAGTGCAACTAATGAAAAACTGTTTTTT.

This clonotype has at least ten counts. The gene calls are TRBV28 and TRBJ2-1; 11 bases map to TRBD2. TRBJ2-5 explains the end of the DNA better; the J call may be wrong. The germline V gene has CDR1 MDHEN and CDR2 SYDVKM. The CDR3 is 15 amino acids. CDR3 protein: CASSISGGARKTQYF. The DNA for the CDR3 is TGTGCCAGCAGTATTAGCGGGGGGGCTCGAAAGACCCAGTACTTC.